The clone carrying this T cell receptor (beta chain) has more than one count but fewer than ten. This sample stems from a study of T cells in Graves' hyperthyroidism and ophthalmopathy. The TCR beta CDR3 regions underwent amplification using RNA transcripts as the source. An initial round of RT-PCR targeting the TCR CDR3 relied on the HTBI primer set. TCRdb reprocessed the multiplex PCR reads via MiXCR and lists one record per CDR3 protein. The sample holds around 300,000 distinct CDR3 sequences, 20% to 25% seen once. Ophthalmopathy in the patients scored at least 3 on Clinical Activity Score and at least 4 on NOSPECS grade, lasting under 3 months. The germline gives CDR1 MNHNS, CDR2 SASEGT. Trimming cost V 5 bases and J 1 base, with 8 bases left between them. CDR3 length: 13 residues.

This clonotype was obtained from a man aged 30 to 45 with Graves' ophthalmopathy. The sample taken for sequencing was blood. The rearrangement joins TRBV6-1 to TRBJ1-1, with D hard to call. CDR3 protein: CASSPVANTEAFF. In DNA, the CDR3 is TGTGCCAGCAGTCCGGTGGCGAACACTGAAGCTTTCTTT.